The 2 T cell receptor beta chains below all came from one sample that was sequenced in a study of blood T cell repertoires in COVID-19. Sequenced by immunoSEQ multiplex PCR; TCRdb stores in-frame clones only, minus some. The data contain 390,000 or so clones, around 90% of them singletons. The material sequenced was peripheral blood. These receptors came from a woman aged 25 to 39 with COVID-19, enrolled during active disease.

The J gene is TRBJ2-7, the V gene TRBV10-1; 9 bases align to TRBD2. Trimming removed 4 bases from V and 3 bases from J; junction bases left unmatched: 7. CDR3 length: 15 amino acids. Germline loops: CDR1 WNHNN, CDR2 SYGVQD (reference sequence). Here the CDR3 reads CASSAIAGEFYEQYF. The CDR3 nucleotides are TGCGCCAGCAGTGCGATAGCGGGGGAATTCTACGAGCAGTACTTC.

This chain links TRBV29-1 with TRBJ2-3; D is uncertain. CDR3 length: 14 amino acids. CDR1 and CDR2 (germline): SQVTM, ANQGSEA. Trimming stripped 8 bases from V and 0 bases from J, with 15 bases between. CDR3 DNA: TGCAGCATCAAAGAGGTTACTAGCACAGATACGCAGTATTTT. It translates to CSIKEVTSTDTQYF.